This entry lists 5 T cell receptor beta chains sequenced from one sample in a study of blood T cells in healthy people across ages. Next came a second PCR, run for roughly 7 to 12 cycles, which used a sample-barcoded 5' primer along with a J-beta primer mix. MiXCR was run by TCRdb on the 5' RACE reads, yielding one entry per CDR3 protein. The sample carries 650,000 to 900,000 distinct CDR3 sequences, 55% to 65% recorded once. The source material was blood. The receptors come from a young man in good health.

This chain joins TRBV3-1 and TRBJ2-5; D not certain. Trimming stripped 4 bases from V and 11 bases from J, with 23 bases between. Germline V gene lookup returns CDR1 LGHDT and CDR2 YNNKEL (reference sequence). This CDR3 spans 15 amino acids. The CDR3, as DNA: TGTGCCAGCAGCCCCCCAAGCGCGGCCAATAATAAGCAGTACTTC. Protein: CASSPPSAANNKQYF.

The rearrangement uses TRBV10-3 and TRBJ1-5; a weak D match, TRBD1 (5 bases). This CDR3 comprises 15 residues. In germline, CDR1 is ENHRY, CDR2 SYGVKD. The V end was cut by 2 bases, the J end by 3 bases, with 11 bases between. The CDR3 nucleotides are TGTGCCATCAGTGAGGGTGACAGATCCAATCAGCCCCAGCATTTT. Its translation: CAISEGDRSNQPQHF.

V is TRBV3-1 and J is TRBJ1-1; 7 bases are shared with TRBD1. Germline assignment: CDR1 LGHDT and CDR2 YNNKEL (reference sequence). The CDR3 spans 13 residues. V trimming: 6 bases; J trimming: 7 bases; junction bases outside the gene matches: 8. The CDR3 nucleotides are TGTGCCAGCAGGGAAATAGGGGGCAATGAAGCTTTCTTT. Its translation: CASREIGGNEAFF.

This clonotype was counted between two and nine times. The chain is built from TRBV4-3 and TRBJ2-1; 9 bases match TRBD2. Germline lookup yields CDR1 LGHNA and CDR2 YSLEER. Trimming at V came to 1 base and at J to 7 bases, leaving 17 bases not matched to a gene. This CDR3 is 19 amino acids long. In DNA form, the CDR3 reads TGCGCCAGCAGCCAAGTCCCCCACATGGCGGGACTAGCCGAAAATGAGCAGTTCTTC. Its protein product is CASSQVPHMAGLAENEQFF.

The CDR3 sequence is CASSPGTATYNEQFF. CDR3 DNA sequence: TGTGCCAGCAGCCCCGGGACAGCGACCTACAATGAGCAGTTCTTC. The genes are TRBV7-2 and TRBJ2-1; 7 bases fit TRBD1. CDR1 is SGHTA, CDR2 FQGNSA, per germline. The trim removed 5 bases at V and 2 bases at J, leaving 6 bases unmatched. The CDR3 extends over 15 amino acids.